This TCR beta chain was profiled in a study of response to subunit inactivated influenza vaccine. Each CDR3 protein is one row after TCRdb ran MiXCR on the RT-PCR reads. The sample has roughly 520,000 distinct CDR3 sequences, around 25% seen once. This CDR3 is 18 amino acids long. In germline, CDR1 is LNHNV, CDR2 YYDKDF (reference sequence). Trimming shortened V by 0 bases and J by 0 bases, and 15 bases separated the two germline ends. The sample holds a few counts of this clonotype. This specimen was CD4+ T cells sorted from PBMCs, taken roughly 5 days after vaccination. The V gene is TRBV15, the J gene TRBJ2-1, with D perhaps matching TRBD2 (5 bases). This TCR derives from a man aged 50-59 years who received an inactivated influenza vaccine. The CDR3 spells CATSREGLSGSSYNEQFF. The CDR3 DNA follows: TGTGCCACCAGCAGAGAAGGATTAAGCGGAAGCTCCTACAATGAGCAGTTCTTC.